The 16 T cell receptor beta chains reported below all come from one sample, sequenced in a study of memory CD4+ T cells and cytomegalovirus serostatus. Single viable CD3+CD4+CD8-CD45RO+ cells were sorted as the memory CD4+ T cells. TCRdb's copy holds only in-frame clones and misses some; the assay was immunoSEQ multiplex PCR. This repertoire shows about 52,000 clones, 65% to 80% found once; its top ten account for 1.3% to 1.5%. The specimen was memory CD4+ T cells from blood. These receptors were taken from an adult in good health and CMV-seropositive.

This chain connects TRBV19 to TRBJ1-1; 8 nucleotides agree with TRBD1. Unmatched junction bases numbered 6, after V lost 8 bases and J lost 1 base. CDR3 length: 14 residues. Germline V gene sequence: CDR1 LNHDA, CDR2 SQIVND (reference sequence). The CDR3: CASLIQGANTEAFF. The CDR3 DNA sequence: TGTGCCAGTCTAATCCAGGGGGCGAACACTGAAGCTTTCTTT.

This chain connects TRBV27 to TRBJ1-2, with D possibly matching TRBD1 (5 bases). The CDR3 has 14 residues. Germline V gene lookup returns CDR1 MNHEY and CDR2 SMNVEV (reference sequence). V gave up 5 bases and J gave up 8 bases, with 18 bases separating them. CDR3 region: CASSEYSGTRGYTF. The CDR3 DNA reads as TGTGCCAGCAGTGAATACTCCGGGACGAGAGGCTACACCTTC.

The V gene is TRBV6-1, the J gene TRBJ2-3, with TRBD2 matching 7 bases. CDR3 length: 16 residues. The V and J ends lost 2 bases and 6 bases, in that order; junction bases with no gene match: 11. Per germline, CDR1 MNHNS and CDR2 SASEGT. CDR3 DNA sequence: TGTGCCAGCAGTGAATCGGCTTGGGAGGGTATTGATACGCAGTATTTT. It codes for CASSESAWEGIDTQYF.

This chain links TRBV7-2 with TRBJ1-4; a possible D gene is TRBD1 (6 bases). V dropped 5 bases and J dropped 10 bases, with 14 bases sitting between them. The CDR3 runs 13 residues. Per germline, CDR1 SGHTA and CDR2 FQGNSA. The CDR3 DNA sequence: TGTGCCAGCAGCGAGGACAGAAAAGGAAAACTGTTTTTT. Translating gives CASSEDRKGKLFF.

The chain is built from TRBV2 and TRBJ2-7, with 8 bases fitting TRBD1. Germline assignment: CDR1 SNHLY and CDR2 FYNNEI. V shed 4 bases and J 2 bases; nucleotides not matched to a gene: 7. This CDR3 spans 15 amino acids. CDR3: CASSAGSGGPYEQYF. In nucleotides, the CDR3 is TGTGCCAGCAGTGCCGGGTCAGGGGGCCCCTACGAGCAGTACTTC.

CDR3 in amino acids: CASSLPGNGIEQYF. The CDR3, as DNA: TGTGCCAGCAGTCTCCCCGGGAACGGCATCGAGCAGTACTTC. This rearrangement joins TRBV2 to TRBJ2-7; a weak D match, TRBD2 (5 bases). The V and J ends lost 5 bases and 6 bases respectively, with 17 bases between them. The length of the CDR3 is 14 residues. Looked up from germline, CDR1 is SNHLY and CDR2 is FYNNEI.

CDR3 protein: CASSPPDYEANIQYF. The CDR3 bases are TGTGCCAGCTCACCACCGGACTACGAGGCAAACATTCAGTACTTC. The chain uses TRBV18 and TRBJ2-4; D might be TRBD2 (6 bases). This CDR3 contains 15 residues. The V gene lost 0 bases and the J gene lost 6 bases, with 12 bases spanning the gap. Germline CDR1 and CDR2: KGHSH and LQKENI.

The chain is built from TRBV28 and TRBJ1-5, with D unclear. The CDR3 is 16 residues long. Trimming removed 4 bases at V and 2 bases at J, with 15 bases between. Germline loops: CDR1 MDHEN, CDR2 SYDVKM. In nucleotides, the CDR3 is TGTGCCAGCAGTTCCCGAATGGGCCAGGGCAATCAGCCCCAGCATTTT. It translates to CASSSRMGQGNQPQHF.

The chain is built from TRBV10-3 and TRBJ2-1, with 8 bases fitting TRBD2. Germline values: CDR1 ENHRY, CDR2 SYGVKD. The trim removed 6 bases at V and 7 bases at J, leaving 5 bases unmatched. The CDR3 totals 13 residues. The CDR3 nucleotides are TGTGCCATCAGAACGGGAGGGAATAATGAGCAGTTCTTC. Its translation: CAIRTGGNNEQFF.

In DNA form, the CDR3 reads TGTGCCAGCAGCGTTGAGGCGGGGGGGCTCCCAGATACGCAGTATTTT. Amino acid sequence: CASSVEAGGLPDTQYF. V and J are TRBV9 and TRBJ2-3; 9 bases fit TRBD2. Germline trimming cut 2 bases from V and 4 bases from J; bases unmatched to any gene: 8. Germline values: CDR1 SGDLS, CDR2 YYNGEE. The CDR3 totals 16 residues.

The rearrangement uses TRBV4-3 and TRBJ1-4; weak D call: TRBD1 (5 bases). V dropped 2 bases and J dropped 5 bases, with 6 bases sitting between them. CDR1 and CDR2 (germline): LGHNA, YSLEER. There are 13 residues in the CDR3. CDR3 sequence: CASSQRTNEKLFF. The CDR3 DNA sequence: TGCGCCAGCAGCCAACGGACAAATGAAAAACTGTTTTTT.

The rearrangement uses TRBV5-4 and TRBJ2-7; D not certain. V lost 1 base and J 6 bases, leaving 5 bases between the germline ends. This CDR3 region has 11 residues. Germline-derived CDR1 and CDR2 are SGHNT and YYREEE (reference sequence). For the CDR3, the DNA is TGTGCCAGCAGCTTGCGGTCCGAGCAGTACTTC. Its protein product is CASSLRSEQYF.

This clone was recorded a few times. This chain joins TRBV10-2 and TRBJ1-6; 7 bases line up with TRBD1. Germline trimming cut 3 bases from V and 15 bases from J; bases unmatched to any gene: 17. The CDR3 is 16 residues long. Germline V gene data show CDR1 as WSHSY and CDR2 as SAAADI. CDR3 DNA sequence: TGCGCCAGCAGTGACCCGTCTGGCCGGGACAGTCGACTCCTCCACTTT. Its translation is CASSDPSGRDSRLLHF.

The chain employs TRBV5-1 and TRBJ2-2; D is perhaps TRBD1 (7 bases). There are 18 residues in the CDR3. Looked up from germline, CDR1 is SGHRS and CDR2 is YFSETQ. The V end was cut by 4 bases, the J end by 1 base, with 20 bases between. The CDR3 DNA reads TGCGCCAGCAGCCCCCTCGGAGGGGGCGTCGGGAACACCGGGGAGCTGTTTTTT. Amino acid sequence: CASSPLGGGVGNTGELFF.

The chain joins TRBV28 to TRBJ2-5; D might be TRBD1 (5 bases). This CDR3 contains 14 residues. CDR1 and CDR2 from the germline V gene are MDHEN and SYDVKM. Trimming cost V 7 bases and J 5 bases, with 17 bases left between them. The CDR3 region has the DNA TGTGCCAGCAAAGGGGCAGCCGTTCGGGAGACCCAGTACTTC. Its protein is CASKGAAVRETQYF.

This chain links TRBV2 with TRBJ2-7; a weak D match, TRBD2 (7 bases). The V end was cut by 6 bases, the J end by 3 bases, with 15 bases between. Per the germline V gene, CDR1 is SNHLY and CDR2 is FYNNEI. CDR3 length equals 14 residues. The CDR3 protein is CASRGGTSYYEQYF. DNA for the CDR3: TGTGCCAGCAGGGGGGGGACATCCTACTACGAGCAGTACTTC.